Listed below are T cell receptor beta chains from one sample, sequenced in a study of T cells in Graves' hyperthyroidism and ophthalmopathy. MiXCR was run by TCRdb on the multiplex PCR reads, yielding one entry per CDR3 protein. The table shows about 400,000 distinct CDR3 sequences, with 14% to 15% occurring only once. The sequenced sample consisted of blood. These receptor sequences come from a man between 18 and 29 years old with Graves' ophthalmopathy. Each CDR3 is given with its conserved first and last residue. D genes are given only for firm matches. Expanded clones get a size class; other rows say once, few or many, or leave the size out.

DNA: TGCGCCAGCAGCCGGGGACTGGAAGAGACCCAGTACTTC
CDR3: CASSRGLEETQYF
length: 13
J: TRBJ2-5
V: TRBV5-1
D: .
size: many

DNA: TGTGCCAGCAGCTTGGACATCGCGAACACCGGGGAGCTGTTTTTT
CDR3: CASSLDIANTGELFF
length: 15
J: TRBJ2-2
V: TRBV6-1
D: .
size: many

DNA: TGCAGCGTGACCCCAGCCTCTAGCACCTTAGCCAAAAACATTCAGTACTTC
CDR3: CSVTPASSTLAKNIQYF
length: 17
J: TRBJ2-4
V: TRBV29-1
D: .
size: many

DNA: TGTGCCAGCAGTTTCCCGGGTATGGTGAACACTGAAGCTTTCTTT
CDR3: CASSFPGMVNTEAFF
length: 15
J: TRBJ1-1
V: TRBV28
D: .
size: many

DNA: TGTGCCTGCCGGGACTACAGCTACAATGAGCAGTTCTTC
CDR3: CACRDYSYNEQFF
length: 13
J: TRBJ2-1
V: TRBV27
D: TRBD2
size: .

DNA: TGTGCCAGCGTGGGGGCAGGGGGCAACGATGAGCAGTTCTTC
CDR3: CASVGAGGNDEQFF
length: 14
J: TRBJ2-1
V: TRBV2
D: TRBD1
size: many

DNA: TGTGCCAGCAGTGATTACGCAGTAGATACTGGAAACACCATATATTTT
CDR3: CASSDYAVDTGNTIYF
length: 16
J: TRBJ1-3
V: TRBV2
D: .
size: many

DNA: TGCAGTGCCCGGGAGGTGGGAGGGGGCACTGAAGCTTTCTTT
CDR3: CSAREVGGGTEAFF
length: 14
J: TRBJ1-1
V: TRBV20-1
D: .
size: .

DNA: TGTGCCAGCTCCCGGGAGGGGGTGGCTTCACCCCTCCACTTT
CDR3: CASSREGVASPLHF
length: 14
J: TRBJ1-6
V: TRBV18
D: .
size: .

DNA: TGTGCCAGCACCAACCGAGATGGGAAACTGTTTTTT
CDR3: CASTNRDGKLFF
length: 12
J: TRBJ1-4
V: TRBV12-3/TRBV12-4
D: .
size: many

DNA: TGTGCCAGCAGCAGGGCGGTGGCCGAGCAGTACTTC
CDR3: CASSRAVAEQYF
length: 12
J: TRBJ2-7
V: TRBV5-6
D: .
size: .

DNA: TGTGCCAGCAGCCTCGACGGTTCGGCAGGGTCTGAAGCTTTCTTT
CDR3: CASSLDGSAGSEAFF
length: 15
J: TRBJ1-1
V: TRBV5-6
D: .
size: many

DNA: TGTGCCAGCACGTTTGTCGGGGCCCCCTATGGCTACACCTTC
CDR3: CASTFVGAPYGYTF
length: 14
J: TRBJ1-2
V: TRBV7-9
D: .
size: few

DNA: TGTGCCAGCAGCTCGGAGCGGGGGAGCGAGCAGTACTTC
CDR3: CASSSERGSEQYF
length: 13
J: TRBJ2-7
V: TRBV5-8
D: TRBD2
size: few

DNA: TGTGCCAGCAGTGGTGACAGGGGAACTGAAGCTTTCTTT
CDR3: CASSGDRGTEAFF
length: 13
J: TRBJ1-1
V: TRBV6-1
D: TRBD1
size: many